This section outlines one T cell receptor (beta chain) sequence together with its context. What it binds is not known. The sample is drawn from a study of cytomegalovirus exposure and HLA in healthy donors. General study results and limits: Cytomegalovirus-associated status was assigned to fewer than 200 TCR beta chains. The dataset shows that most TCR sequences were rare, while some public TCRs occurred in many donors. A later analysis found common viral pathogens apparently linked to several of the most significant clusters.

Trimming left V 4 bases short and J 8 bases short, with 28 bases between. In germline, CDR1 is SGHTS, CDR2 YDEGEE. The CDR3 is 18 residues long. The PCR employed 60 Vbeta primers together with 13 Jbeta primers. Assay used: immunoSEQ multiplex PCR; TCRdb lists only in-frame clones, some missing. Here the sample spans around 180,000 clones, roughly 80% being singletons. The gene calls are TRBV5-8 and TRBJ1-3; D is possibly TRBD1 (6 bases). Material for sequencing was PBMCs. The clonotype originates from a man aged 18 to 29 in good health and CMV-seronegative. CDR3 sequence reads: CASSTGQPPRVLRDTIYF. The CDR3 bases are TGTGCCAGCAGCACCGGACAGCCACCTCGGGTACTGAGAGACACCATATATTTT.